A selection of T cell receptor beta chains follows, all from one sample in a study of blood T cell repertoires in COVID-19. The assay was immunoSEQ multiplex PCR, and TCRdb's table has in-frame clones only and misses some. The sample holds about 310,000 clones, about 88% seen once. Sequencing used PBMCs or T cells enriched from blood (not recorded which). All receptors derive from a woman aged 35 to 49 who had recovered from COVID-19. CDR3s include the opening cysteine and the closing phenylalanine or tryptophan. D genes are given only for firm matches. For some rows the clone size is stated as once, few or many, or as a class when expanded; others skip it.

>TRBJ1-6|-|-|TRBV29-1
CSVSQGYNSPLHF
TGCAGCGTTTCTCAGGGTTATAATTCACCCCTCCACTTT
>TRBJ2-2|-|-|TRBV3-1/TRBV3-2
CASSPRGAGAGGELFF
TGTGCCAGCAGCCCCCGGGGCGCGGGGGCGGGCGGGGAGCTGTTTTTT
>TRBJ2-2|TRBD1|-|TRBV7-3
CASSIHRQGITTGELFF
TGTGCCAGCAGCATCCACCGACAGGGGATCACCACCGGGGAGCTGTTTTTT
>TRBJ1-6|-|-|TRBV23-1
CASSQTPTGRGSPLHF
TGCGCCAGCAGTCAAACACCAACAGGTAGGGGTTCACCCCTCCACTTT
>TRBJ2-7|TRBD1|-|TRBV5-1
CASSQTRTGGQVEQYF
TGCGCCAGCAGCCAGACTCGGACAGGGGGCCAGGTCGAGCAGTACTTC
>TRBJ1-4|-|-|TRBV27
CASGLQYSNEKLFF
TGTGCCAGCGGCCTTCAGTACAGTAATGAAAAACTGTTTTTT
>TRBJ2-3|TRBD1|-|TRBV7-2
CASSWDRVVRTDTQYF
TGTGCCAGCAGCTGGGACAGGGTGGTGAGGACAGATACGCAGTATTTT
>TRBJ1-2|-|-|TRBV19
CASRSGTQQHNYGYTF
TGTGCCAGTAGATCCGGGACACAACAACATAACTATGGCTACACCTTC
>TRBJ1-5|-|-|TRBV19
CASSSGGRGQPQHF
TGTGCCAGTAGCTCGGGGGGCCGGGGGCAGCCCCAGCATTTT
>TRBJ1-4|-|-|TRBV7-2
CATGERDEKLFF
TGTGCCACGGGAGAAAGAGATGAAAAACTGTTTTTT
>TRBJ1-6|TRBD1|-|TRBV6-1
CASSERTGANSPLHF
TGTGCCAGCAGTGAAAGGACAGGGGCGAATTCACCCCTCCACTTT
>TRBJ2-7|-|-|TRBV29-1
CSVSSASYEQYF
TGCAGCGTTAGTAGCGCCAGTTACGAGCAGTACTTC
>TRBJ1-1|-|once|TRBV11-3
CASSFMTWGLNTEAFF
TGTGCCAGCAGCTTTATGACGTGGGGGCTGAACACTGAAGCTTTCTTT
>TRBJ1-1|-|-|TRBV7-9
CASSLRTPMEAFF
TGTGCCAGCAGCTTAAGGACACCCATGGAAGCTTTCTTT
>TRBJ2-1|-|-|TRBV6-2/TRBV6-3
CASSYTDPNEQFF
TGTGCCAGCAGTTATACAGATCCCAATGAGCAGTTCTTC
>TRBJ1-1|-|many|TRBV30
CAWSVERSEAFF
TGTGCCTGGAGTGTTGAGAGGAGTGAAGCTTTCTTT
>TRBJ1-2|-|-|TRBV27
CASSSSGRFYGYTF
TGTGCCAGCAGTTCGAGCGGGAGGTTCTATGGCTACACCTTC
>TRBJ2-3|TRBD2|-|TRBV5-6
CASSFQGLAGGDTQYF
TGTGCCAGCAGCTTCCAAGGGCTAGCGGGGGGAGATACGCAGTATTTT
>TRBJ2-3|-|-|TRBV7-3
CASSPQPQVRGPDTQYF
TGTGCCAGCAGCCCTCAGCCGCAGGTGAGAGGGCCAGATACGCAGTATTTT
>TRBJ1-1|-|-|TRBV19
CASSVQPGLSEAFF
TGTGCCAGTAGTGTCCAGCCAGGGCTCTCTGAAGCTTTCTTT
>TRBJ2-3|TRBD2|-|TRBV4-2
CASSQDERELATDTQYF
TGTGCCAGCAGCCAAGACGAGCGGGAGCTGGCCACAGATACGCAGTATTTT
>TRBJ2-2|-|-|TRBV11-2
CASQGGGNIGELFF
TGTGCCAGCCAGGGGGGTGGGAACATCGGGGAGCTGTTTTTT
>TRBJ1-4|TRBD1|-|TRBV6-5
CASSRGQGRGEKLFF
TGTGCCAGCAGCCGTGGACAGGGGAGGGGTGAAAAACTGTTTTTT
>TRBJ1-5|-|-|TRBV6-5
CASRSQYNQPQHF
TGTGCCAGCCGCTCCCAGTACAATCAGCCCCAGCATTTT
>TRBJ1-2|TRBD1|-|TRBV12-3/TRBV12-4
CASGGQGNYGYTF
TGTGCCAGCGGGGGACAGGGTAACTATGGCTACACCTTC
>TRBJ1-5|TRBD1|-|TRBV5-4
CASSLQGARSNQPQHF
TGTGCCAGCAGCTTGCAGGGGGCACGGAGCAATCAGCCCCAGCATTTT
>TRBJ1-2|-|once|TRBV5-1
CASSLEQQFYGYTF
TGCGCCAGCAGCTTGGAACAGCAGTTCTATGGCTACACCTTC
>TRBJ1-1|-|-|TRBV19
CASTFQGGNTEAFF
TGTGCCAGTACCTTTCAGGGTGGGAACACTGAAGCTTTCTTT
>TRBJ2-7|TRBD2|-|TRBV7-2
CASSLAVAGGTLDEQYF
TGTGCCAGCAGCTTAGCGGTAGCGGGGGGGACTCTGGACGAGCAGTACTTC
>TRBJ1-1|-|-|TRBV5-1
CASSLVGTKNTEAFF
TGCGCCAGCAGCTTGGTAGGGACAAAGAACACTGAAGCTTTCTTT
>TRBJ2-2|TRBD1|-|TRBV2
CASSTGQASNTGELFF
TGTGCCAGCAGTACCGGACAGGCCTCGAACACCGGGGAGCTGTTTTTT
>TRBJ2-1|TRBD2|-|TRBV10-3
CAISESLLAGLHNERQFF
TGTGCCATCAGTGAGTCTTTGCTAGCGGGGTTACACAATGAGCGGCAGTTCTTC
>TRBJ2-7|-|-|TRBV28
CASSTGFYEQYF
TGTGCCAGCAGTACAGGGTTCTACGAGCAGTACTTC
>TRBJ1-5|-|-|TRBV23-1
CASSPQENQPQHF
TGCGCCAGCAGTCCGCAGGAAAATCAGCCCCAGCATTTT
>TRBJ1-5|TRBD1|-|TRBV27
CASSLSPGQGRNQPQHF
TGTGCCAGCAGTTTATCTCCGGGACAGGGTAGAAATCAGCCCCAGCATTTT
>TRBJ1-2|-|-|TRBV11-2
CAISRGQIYGYTF
TGTGCCATTTCAAGGGGACAAATCTATGGCTACACCTTC